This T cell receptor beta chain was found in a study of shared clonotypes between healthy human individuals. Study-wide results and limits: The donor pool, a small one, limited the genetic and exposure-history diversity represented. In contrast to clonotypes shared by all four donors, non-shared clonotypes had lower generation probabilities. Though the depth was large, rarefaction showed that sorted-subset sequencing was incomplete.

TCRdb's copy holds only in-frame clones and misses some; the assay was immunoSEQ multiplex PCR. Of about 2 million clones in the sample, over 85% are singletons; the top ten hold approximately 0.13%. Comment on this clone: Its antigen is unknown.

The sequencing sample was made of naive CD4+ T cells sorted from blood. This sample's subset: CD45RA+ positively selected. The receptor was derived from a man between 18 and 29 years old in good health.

The CDR3 loop reads CAPKSWGGEQFF. CDR3 bases: TGTGCCCCCAAGTCCTGGGGCGGTGAGCAGTTCTTC. The genes are TRBV7-5 and TRBJ2-1; TRBD1 is taken as the D call from the table, unchecked against the DNA. TRBV7-5 is described as a pseudogene. CDR3 length: 12 amino acids.